This T cell receptor beta chain was recovered during a study of cytomegalovirus exposure and HLA in healthy donors listed by TCRdb under 2017. Turning to the overall study: According to an earlier analysis of 587 of the donors, about 179 million T cells yielded over 90 million unique TCR beta sequences and around 300 Gb of sequence data. Approximately 310 gigabases of sequencing data and approximately 84 million unique TCR sequences were included in an early release covering 500 to 750 HLA-typed donors. The genetic ancestry cluster associated with self-reported Caucasian donors included about 81% of the 300 to 450 genotyped donors. The aim of the study was to test whether cataloging public T cell receptors could identify signatures of past pathogen exposure. The study profiled the T cell repertoires of under 700 subjects by immunosequencing and related them to cytomegalovirus serostatus. In addition to the first cohort of approximately 670 subjects, a separate validation cohort of approximately 130 different subjects was used. To predict cytomegalovirus infection status, the study combined high-throughput TCR immunosequencing, statistical association of individual TCRs with disease status, and machine learning. In a later analysis, previously published TCR beta repertoires from roughly 710 donors were re-analyzed and high-resolution HLA genotyping was added so that TCR occurrence patterns could be studied. Rather than drawing on any new phenotypic data, the later analysis identified candidate immune exposures from TCR beta sequences and the way those sequences occurred across donors. In an earlier analysis of over 550 of the donors, high-throughput TCR beta sequencing was used to judge whether each TCR beta V gene segment behaved as functional or pseudogenic. Alongside the repertoire data, information on donor age, sex, ethnicity and CMV serostatus was compiled. A later genetic analysis used genome-wide SNP genotypes for about three fifths of the 666 donors, treating that subset as a discovery cohort. Every repertoire in the discovery cohort had been generated on one and the same sequencing platform. Class I and class II HLA loci were covered by the typing at four-digit resolution. The number of typed donors differed by locus: about 620-630 for A, B, C, DRB1 and DQB1; some 500 for DQA1; 606 for DPA1; and 400 to 480 for DPB1. A handful of DR-DQ haplotypes were handled as single units for association and clustering because linkage in the cohort was strong. Across around 400 genotyped donors of the cohort, an average of about 240,000 unique TCR beta nucleotide sequences per donor were sequenced, and about a sixth of those sequences were non-productive. What the study reported, not specific to this receptor: The sequencing pipeline was judged likely to have produced a cluster of highly shared sequence variants as a technical artifact. The cohort was sequenced for TCR beta chains only, and without alpha or paired-chain data the features that could be detected were limited. Compared with equally common non-associated chains, HLA-associated TCR beta chains in a later analysis were more clonally expanded and had lower generation probabilities. Presence/absence analyses assumed roughly uniform sequencing depth across donors, an assumption that may not hold. According to a later genetic analysis, donors in an Asian-associated ancestry cluster had fewer N-insertions in productive TCRs than the approximately 700-donor mean. Because counts were too low, some 17 rarely observed V segments, including chromosome 9 orphons, were excluded from the earlier analysis of some 540 of the donors. The 87-base-pair reads could not distinguish some IMGT-functional V segments, including TRBV6-2 and TRBV6-3, so those segments were excluded. In a later analysis, the rate of TCR association differed among HLA loci, with DRB1 alleles having the most associated TCRs and HLA-C alleles having the fewest. A later analysis found that most CMV-associated TCR beta chains appeared HLA-restricted, with HLA associations seemingly driven largely by CMV exposure. In both the original and validation cohorts, the classifier was reported to diagnose cytomegalovirus status with high specificity and sensitivity. The authors suggested that the approach could potentially be extended to other disease states and immunological phenotypes. Most TCR sequences were seen in very few donors, while some public TCRs were found in many individuals. A further reported finding was that TCR beta sequences accurately predicted the HLA-A and HLA-B alleles for most subjects in the first cohort. Because HLA typing was unavailable for some donors at each locus, only the typed subset was used in association tests. Several of the top co-occurrence clusters appeared to be linked to parvovirus B19, influenza, CMV and Epstein-Barr virus, according to a later analysis. The study gave a list of some 150 TCR beta chains associated with cytomegalovirus. When HLA alleles, especially DR and DQ, strongly co-occurred, attributing TCR associations to individual alleles was difficult. In a later genetic analysis, a missense DCLRE1C variant was associated with V-gene and J-gene trimming of TCR beta chains, and the association was replicated in an independent cohort. For the cohort, immune exposure information was limited to CMV serostatus. Linkage disequilibrium might explain the correlated functional status among segregating V segments, but an unknown experimental factor could not be ruled out. In vitro tests confirmed that a few of the cytomegalovirus-associated TCR beta chains recognize cytomegalovirus antigens. Broadly in line with IMGT annotations, most TCR beta V segments showed up in productive rearrangements about 87% or about 30% of the time in an earlier analysis of around 600 of the donors. In a later analysis, 16,951 TCR beta sequences were associated with specific HLA alleles at a false discovery rate of 0.05.

Receptor libraries were prepared by the immunoSEQ multiplex PCR assay. For the multiplex PCR, a mixture combining 60 forward primers for TCR Vbeta segments and 13 reverse primers for TCR Jbeta segments was used. The CDR3 region of rearranged TCR beta genes was amplified from genomic DNA by a multiplex PCR assay. The Illumina HiSeq System was used to sequence the amplified TCR beta libraries as 87-base-pair reads. In the paper's pipeline: A later analysis tallied 70 million to 100 million unique TCR beta chains across the 666 repertoires, and approximately 11 million of those chains were shared by two or more donors. Raw reads were error-corrected and collapsed into unique sequences by a nearest-neighbor algorithm in which closely related sequences were merged to remove PCR and sequencing errors. To assign V, D and J gene segments, CDR3 sequences were aligned to IMGT reference sequences. For a sequence to be retained, a match of at least six nucleotides was required to both a V gene segment and a J gene segment. Rearrangements were called productive when the CDR3 lacked stop codons and stayed in frame with V and J; all others were non-productive. CDR3 was defined according to IMGT convention as the region running from the second conserved V-encoded cysteine to the conserved J-encoded phenylalanine. The earlier analysis of 500 to 650 of the donors excluded any sequence lacking an unambiguous match to a single V gene segment. In an earlier analysis of a few hundred of the donors, V segments were called functional above 56.7% productive rearrangements and were called segregating when the between-donor standard deviation exceeded 5%. A statistical classification framework was built for diagnosing cytomegalovirus status from the catalog of TCR beta chain sequences. A later analysis assigned V and J genes by comparing TCR nucleotide sequences with IMGT/GENE-DB human TR gene sequences. The TCRdist pipeline was used in a later analysis to assign CDR3 sequences and most-parsimonious VDJ recombination scenarios. In a later analysis, each TCR beta chain was defined by its CDR3 amino acid sequence together with its V-gene family, and reads lacking a unique V-gene family were excluded. To address suspected cross-contamination and a sequencing artifact, a later analysis removed 550 to 750 highly shared, low-generation-probability nucleotide sequences. In a later analysis, a clonal expansion index was calculated for each public chain from normalized within-repertoire ranks of inferred template counts. In a later analysis, generation probabilities were computed using a VDJ recombination model fitted to out-of-frame rearrangements, and the results were checked against IGoR. Hypergeometric tests were used in a later analysis to score TCR-TCR, TCR-HLA and TCR-CMV co-occurrence, with a repertoire-size bias correction applied to the TCR pairs. In a later analysis, false discovery rates were estimated by permuting HLA or CMV assignments 20 times. In a later analysis, co-occurring TCRs were grouped with DBSCAN, and TCRdist sequence similarity was added when clustering was performed within HLA-allele-positive subsets. For co-occurrence clustering, repertoires with fewer than 30,000 or more than 120,000 public chains were excluded, along with four to six repertoires with anomalous nucleotide sharing. TCRdb holds this immuneACCESS table with in-frame rearrangements only. Some clones are missing; in checked studies, unresolved V genes explain under half, and the rest has no known cause. From that table come the V and J calls and clone size; the DNA was used to work out D and trimming. In all, the sample holds 90,000 to 100,000 clones, and approximately 60% of those were seen once. The top ten clones comprise 5.5% to 6% of the sample.

In total, roughly 710 healthy bone marrow donors made up the cohort. Cohort members were all nominally healthy when sampled, although unrecorded immune exposures were likely present. The donor tested CMV seropositive, placing the donor among the 250 to 350 seropositive members of the cohort. Every donor gave a peripheral blood sample, and the peripheral blood mononuclear cells from that sample were used for TCR beta sequencing. The Qiagen DNeasy Blood Extraction Kit was used to extract genomic DNA from the blood cell samples. To note about this clone: Its specific antigen is unknown. Within one base of it there is no much larger clone, and no base qualities were kept.

V is cut back by 3 bases and J by 6 bases, with 9 bases in the junction unmatched. Reading the germline V gene gives CDR1 MDHEN and CDR2 SYDVKM. Including cysteine and phenylalanine, the CDR3 has 16 amino acids. This entry keeps only the CDR3 DNA: 48 bases, framed from base 1. This receptor chain uses TRBV28 and TRBJ1-5; 9 junctional bases match TRBD1. The source material was PBMCs. The sequence derives from a boy between 5 and 17 years old in good health and CMV-seropositive. The sequenced DNA is TGTGCCAGCAGTTTGTCTACAGGGGGCGCAGGTCAGCCCCAGCATTTT. This gives the protein CASSLSTGGAGQPQHF.